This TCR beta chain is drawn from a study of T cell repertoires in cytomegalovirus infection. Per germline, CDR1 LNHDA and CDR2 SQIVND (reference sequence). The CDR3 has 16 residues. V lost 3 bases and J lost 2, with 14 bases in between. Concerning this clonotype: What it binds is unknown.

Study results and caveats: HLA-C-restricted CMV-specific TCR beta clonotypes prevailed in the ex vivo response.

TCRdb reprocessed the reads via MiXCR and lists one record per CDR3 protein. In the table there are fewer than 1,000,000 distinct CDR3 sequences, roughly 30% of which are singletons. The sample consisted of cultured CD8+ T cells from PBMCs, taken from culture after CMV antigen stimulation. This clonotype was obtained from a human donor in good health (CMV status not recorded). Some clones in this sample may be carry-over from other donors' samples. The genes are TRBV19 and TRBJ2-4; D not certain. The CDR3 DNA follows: TGTGCCAGTAGTATGAAGGGCGCTTCCCCCAAAAACATTCAGTACTTC. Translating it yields CASSMKGASPKNIQYF.